What follows are 2 T cell receptor beta chains derived from one specimen sequenced in a study of T-cell memory formation after mild COVID-19. TCRdb used MiXCR to reprocess the 5' RACE reads, holding one entry per CDR3 protein. The sample lists around 300,000 distinct CDR3 sequences, over 10% occurring once. The sequenced sample was PBMCs or a T cell subset sorted from them (not recorded which). The source is a man aged 18 to 30 who had mild COVID-19 (a few samples of this study predate the infection). Cell type and time point are not known.

This clonotype was seen only a few times. This rearrangement joins TRBV6-5 to TRBJ1-2, with a tentative D call TRBD1 (5 bases). The CDR3 runs to 15 residues. V was clipped by 0 bases and J by 7 bases, with 15 bases between them. From germline, CDR1 is MNHEY and CDR2 SVGAGI. The CDR3: CASSYSIGRASGYTF. The CDR3 DNA is TGTGCCAGCAGTTACTCGATTGGCAGGGCGAGTGGCTACACCTTC.

Of note for this clonotype: A much larger clone sits a single nucleotide away, making a read error possible. V gene TRBV20-1 combines with J gene TRBJ2-7; D call uncertain. With 5 bases removed from V and 1 base from J, the gap between germline ends came to 15 bases. This CDR3 spans 14 amino acids. Per germline, CDR1 DFQATT and CDR2 SNEGSKA (reference sequence). The CDR3 here is CSAGRHGASYEQYF. The CDR3 DNA reads TGCAGTGCTGGAAGACATGGAGCGTCCTACGAGCAGTACTTC.